Here is one T cell receptor (beta chain) with its context. This entry comes from a study of radiotherapy plus CTLA-4 blockade in lung cancer. Trimming stripped 2 bases from V and 1 base from J, with 12 bases between. CDR1 is MDHEN, CDR2 SYDVKM, per germline. This CDR3 is built from 15 residues. The table came from immunoSEQ multiplex PCR; TCRdb's copy has only in-frame clones and leaves some out. The repertoire consists of 40,000 to 50,000 clones, with 60% to 80% occurring once and the leading ten covering just over 9.5%. The source of this sequence is a human donor with non-small cell lung cancer who had stable disease on radiotherapy plus ipilimumab. Sequenced material: peripheral blood, taken from a patient treated with radiotherapy plus ipilimumab. The chain is built from TRBV28 and TRBJ2-7, with D possibly TRBD1 on 6 matching bases. This CDR3 reads CASSLSQGHSYEQYF. CDR3 bases: TGTGCCAGCAGTTTAAGTCAGGGACATTCCTACGAGCAGTACTTC.